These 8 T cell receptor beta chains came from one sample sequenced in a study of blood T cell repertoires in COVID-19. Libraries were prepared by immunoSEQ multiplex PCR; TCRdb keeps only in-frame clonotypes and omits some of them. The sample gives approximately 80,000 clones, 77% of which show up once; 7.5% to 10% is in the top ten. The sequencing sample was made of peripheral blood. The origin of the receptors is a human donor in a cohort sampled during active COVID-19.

As DNA, the CDR3 is TGCAGCGTAGCCGGGACAGGGCAGTCCTACGAGCAGTACTTC. Its translation is CSVAGTGQSYEQYF. The chain carries TRBV29-1 and TRBJ2-7, with 9 bases fitting TRBD1. Per germline, CDR1 SQVTM and CDR2 ANQGSEA. V lost 6 bases and J lost 1; bases outside the gene matches: 7. CDR3 length: 14 amino acids.

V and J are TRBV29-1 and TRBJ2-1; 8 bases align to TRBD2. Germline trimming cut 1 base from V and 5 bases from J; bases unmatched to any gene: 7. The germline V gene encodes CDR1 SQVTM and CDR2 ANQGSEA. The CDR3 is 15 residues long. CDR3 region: CSVEGSGVSDNEQFF. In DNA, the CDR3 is TGCAGCGTTGAAGGTAGCGGGGTGTCCGACAATGAGCAGTTCTTC.

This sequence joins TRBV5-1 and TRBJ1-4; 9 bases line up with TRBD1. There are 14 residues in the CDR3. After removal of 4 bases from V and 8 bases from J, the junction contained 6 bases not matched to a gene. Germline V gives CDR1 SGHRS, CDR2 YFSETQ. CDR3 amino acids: CASSPGQGLEKLFF. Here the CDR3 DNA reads TGCGCCAGCAGCCCGGGACAGGGATTAGAAAAACTGTTTTTT. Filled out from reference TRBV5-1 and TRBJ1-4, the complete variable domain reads KAGVTQTPRYLIKTRGQQVTLSCSPISGHRSVSWYQQTPGQGLQFLFEYFSETQRNKGNFPGRFSGRQFSNSRSEMNVSTLELGDSALYLCASSPGQGLEKLFFGSGTQLSVL.

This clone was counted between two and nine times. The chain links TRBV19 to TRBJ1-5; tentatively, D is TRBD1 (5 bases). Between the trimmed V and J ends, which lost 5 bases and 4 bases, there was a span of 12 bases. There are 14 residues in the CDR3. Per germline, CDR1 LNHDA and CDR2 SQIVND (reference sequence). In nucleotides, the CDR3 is TGTGCCAGTAGTCCTCAGGGAGGAAATCAGCCCCAGCATTTT. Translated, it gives CASSPQGGNQPQHF.

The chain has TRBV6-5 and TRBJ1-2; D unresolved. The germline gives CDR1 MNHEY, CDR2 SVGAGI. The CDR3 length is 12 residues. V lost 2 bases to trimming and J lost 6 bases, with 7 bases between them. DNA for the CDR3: TGTGCCAGCAGTTACGGCCCTGATGGCTACACCTTC. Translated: CASSYGPDGYTF.

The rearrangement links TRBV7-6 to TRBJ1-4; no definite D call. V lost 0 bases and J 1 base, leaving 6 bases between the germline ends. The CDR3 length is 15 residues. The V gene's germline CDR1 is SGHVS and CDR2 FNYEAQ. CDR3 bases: TGTGCCAGCAGCTTAGCGGGCGTAACTAATGAAAAACTGTTTTTT. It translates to CASSLAGVTNEKLFF.

CDR3 loop: CATSDPRREGGEKLFF. The DNA for the CDR3 is TGTGCCACCAGTGACCCTAGACGAGAAGGAGGGGAAAAACTGTTTTTT. The chain combines TRBV24-1 with TRBJ1-4, with D unresolved. The CDR3 loop spans 16 amino acids. CDR1 KGHDR and CDR2 SFDVKD come from the germline V gene. Trimming cost V 4 bases and J 8 bases, with 19 bases left between them.

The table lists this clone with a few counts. The chain's CDR3 is CAWSTGADTEAFF. In nucleotides, the CDR3 is TGTGCCTGGTCGACAGGGGCGGACACTGAAGCTTTCTTT. The rearrangement joins TRBV30 to TRBJ1-1; 8 positions agree with TRBD1. The trim removed 5 bases at V and 3 bases at J, leaving 5 bases unmatched. Germline V gene lookup returns CDR1 GTSNPN and CDR2 SVGIG (reference sequence). The CDR3 consists of 13 residues.